A selection of T cell receptor beta chains follows, all from one sample in a study of shared clonotypes between healthy human individuals. Here immunoSEQ multiplex PCR was the method, and the copy in TCRdb shows in-frame clones only, minus some. Altogether some 2 million clones are present, just under 95% being singletons, with the ten largest covering 0.95% to 1.5%. Sample: naive CD8+ T cells sorted from blood. Every receptor here comes from a man aged 18 to 29 in good health. The conserved cysteine and the conserved F or W are not part of the CDR3 here. The size field is filled for only some rows; it gives once, few, many or a size class.

J | size | V | CDR3
TRBJ2-5 | - | TRBV9 | ASSPLGFEETQY
TRBJ1-2 | - | TRBV5-5 | ASSLTRTGGDLYGYT
TRBJ1-1 | - | TRBV9 | ASSPGQGADTEAF
TRBJ2-1 | - | TRBV27 | ASSLISLAGDNEQF
TRBJ1-4 | - | TRBV28 | ASRFDSLNEKLF
TRBJ2-7 | once | TRBV6-1 | ASSEYSGRGYEQY
TRBJ2-7 | once | TRBV12-5 | ASGDGGGGFYEQY
TRBJ2-7 | - | TRBV5-6 | ASSDSINIYEQY
TRBJ2-7 | - | TRBV5-4 | ASSWGDGHYEQY
TRBJ2-7 | - | TRBV6-1 | ASRDKTGWDEQY
TRBJ1-2 | - | TRBV27 | ASSPGQGYGYT
TRBJ2-1 | - | TRBV7-9 | ASSSPEGNEQF
TRBJ1-1 | - | TRBV15 | ATSPTGQGWTEAF
TRBJ1-5 | - | TRBV7-9 | ASSMDSPIRPQH
TRBJ2-5 | - | TRBV13 | ASSLDPQETQY
TRBJ2-2 | few | TRBV9 | ASSVITGELF
TRBJ1-1 | - | TRBV6-4 | ASSQGRITEAF
TRBJ2-7 | once | TRBV10-3 | AISDPGEHYEQY
TRBJ2-7 | - | TRBV19 | ASRASGAYEQY
TRBJ2-7 | - | TRBV29-1 | SVERENSYEQY
TRBJ2-1 | - | TRBV28 | ASGFSEFSSNEQF
TRBJ2-5 | - | TRBV29-1 | SCAGTGVDLRETQY
TRBJ2-3 | - | TRBV13 | ASSERGGYRDTQY
TRBJ2-7 | - | TRBV9 | ASSHGMDAQGALGEQY
TRBJ1-5 | - | TRBV6-4 | ASSEVPNQPQH
TRBJ2-4 | - | TRBV27 | ASSLSGDMVQY
TRBJ2-2 | - | TRBV14 | ASSHSGRGPGELF
TRBJ2-7 | - | TRBV5-6 | ASSTEGEPSYEQY
TRBJ2-3 | - | TRBV9 | ASSEGTTSSTDTQY
TRBJ1-5 | few | TRBV19 | ASSIDPGQPQH
TRBJ2-2 | - | TRBV28 | ASTSDLLGAGDLTGELF
TRBJ1-4 | - | TRBV4-1 | ASSLLDRVYQATNEKLF
TRBJ2-7 | few | TRBV27 | ASSLTGANYEQY
TRBJ2-1 | - | TRBV6-5 | ASSAGAIYNEQF
TRBJ2-5 | - | TRBV10-3 | ATTSEGPGETQY
TRBJ2-7 | - | TRBV7-9 | ASSPGGLHSYEQY
TRBJ2-5 | - | TRBV9 | ASSVHGQNTVQETQY
TRBJ2-7 | - | TRBV7-9 | ASSSPFGSGGFGEQY
TRBJ2-1 | - | TRBV7-6 | ASSLGVNEQF
TRBJ2-7 | - | TRBV27 | ASSWAQGREQY
TRBJ2-3 | - | TRBV6-6 | ASSPLAGAGDTQY
TRBJ2-7 | - | TRBV11-2 | ASSLDQGRGYEQY
TRBJ1-4 | - | TRBV4-1 | ASSHRDSNEKLF
TRBJ2-5 | - | TRBV7-9 | ASSFLAEGQETQY
TRBJ2-7 | few | TRBV15 | ATRALEAGTGHEQY
TRBJ2-7 | - | TRBV6-1 | ASSMAPLNEQY
TRBJ2-7 | - | TRBV9 | ASSVDGFEQY
TRBJ2-7 | - | TRBV15 | ATSEILAGGLEQY
TRBJ2-1 | - | TRBV5-1 | ASYYSGRSYNEQF
TRBJ1-1 | - | TRBV5-4 | ASSRTGDTEAF
TRBJ1-4 | once | TRBV5-1 | ASSWTVNEKLF
TRBJ2-7 | - | TRBV15 | ATSREGSPGEQY
TRBJ2-7 | - | TRBV11-2 | ASSLGSGTPYEQY
TRBJ2-7 | - | TRBV9 | ASSPTDTSYEQY